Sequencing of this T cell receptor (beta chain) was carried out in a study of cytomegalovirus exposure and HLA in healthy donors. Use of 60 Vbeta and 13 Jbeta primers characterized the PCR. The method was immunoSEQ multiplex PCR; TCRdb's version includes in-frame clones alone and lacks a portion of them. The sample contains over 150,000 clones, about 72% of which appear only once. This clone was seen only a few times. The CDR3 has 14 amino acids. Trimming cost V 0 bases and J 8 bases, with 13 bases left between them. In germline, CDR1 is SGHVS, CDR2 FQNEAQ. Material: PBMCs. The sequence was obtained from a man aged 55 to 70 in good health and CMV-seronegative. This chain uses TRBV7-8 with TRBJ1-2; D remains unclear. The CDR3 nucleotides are TGTGCCAGCAGCTTAGCGCGGGGTTCGGGCGGCTACACCTTC. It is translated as CASSLARGSGGYTF.